The 23 T cell receptor beta chains below were found in one sample sequenced in a study of cytomegalovirus exposure and HLA in healthy donors. It was with 60 Vbeta and 13 Jbeta primers that the PCR ran. Some clones are missing from TCRdb's copy, which holds only in-frame ones; the method was immunoSEQ multiplex PCR. The repertoire consists of roughly 130,000 clones, with roughly 88% occurring once and the leading ten covering 3%. The sample taken for sequencing was PBMCs. Every receptor here comes from a woman younger than 35 in good health and CMV-seropositive.

J is TRBJ1-1 and V is TRBV29-1; 10 nucleotides agree with TRBD1. Germline CDR1 reads SQVTM; CDR2 reads ANQGSEA. Trimming removed 3 bases from V and 4 bases from J; junction bases left unmatched: 2. The CDR3 runs 13 residues. As DNA, the CDR3 is TGCAGCGTTGAGACAGGGGGCGGCACTGAAGCTTTCTTT. Translated, it gives CSVETGGGTEAFF.

This chain uses TRBV10-3 with TRBJ1-2; maybe TRBD1 (6 bases). V shed 0 bases and J shed 6 bases, with 11 bases lying between them. Germline V gene data show CDR1 as ENHRY and CDR2 as SYGVKD. The CDR3 sequence is 14 residues long. In nucleotides, the CDR3 is TGTGCCATCAGTGAGTCGAAGGGGGGGGATGGCTACACCTTC. Its translation: CAISESKGGDGYTF.

This clone has more than one count but fewer than ten. CDR3 nucleotide sequence: TGCGCCAGCAGCTTCGGGACAGGGGTTGGAGAGACCCAGTACTTC. This sequence encodes CASSFGTGVGETQYF. V and J are TRBV5-1 and TRBJ2-5; 10 bases match TRBD1. Germline V gene lookup returns CDR1 SGHRS and CDR2 YFSETQ. Unmatched junction bases numbered 5, after V lost 2 bases and J lost 4 bases. The CDR3 loop spans 15 amino acids. The whole variable domain, remainder taken from reference TRBV5-1 and TRBJ2-5, is KAGVTQTPRYLIKTRGQQVTLSCSPISGHRSVSWYQQTPGQGLQFLFEYFSETQRNKGNFPGRFSGRQFSNSRSEMNVSTLELGDSALYLCASSFGTGVGETQYFGPGTRLLVL.

The rearrangement joins TRBV7-6 to TRBJ2-7, with D perhaps matching TRBD2 (6 bases). The length of the CDR3 is 14 residues. V lost 5 bases to trimming and J lost 7 bases, with 18 bases between them. Germline V gives CDR1 SGHVS, CDR2 FNYEAQ. The CDR3 nucleotides read TGTGCCAGCAGCCTTTGGGGGGACCTGAGGGAGCAGTACTTC. It yields the protein CASSLWGDLREQYF.

The chain combines TRBV6-5 with TRBJ1-1; 9 bases map to TRBD1. This CDR3 contains 15 residues. Germline V gene sequence: CDR1 MNHEY, CDR2 SVGAGI. The trim removed 6 bases at V and 6 bases at J, leaving 11 bases unmatched. CDR3 amino acids: CASRFSGTGIAEAFF. In DNA form, the CDR3 reads TGTGCCAGCAGGTTCTCCGGGACAGGGATAGCTGAAGCTTTCTTT.

The chain links TRBV29-1 to TRBJ2-6; no firm D call. The V end lost 1 base, the J end lost 2 bases, and 6 bases lay between the germline ends. The germline V gene has CDR1 SQVTM and CDR2 ANQGSEA. The CDR3 runs to 14 residues. The CDR3 DNA is TGCAGCGTTGAAGGTGGAGCTGGGGCCAACGTCCTGACTTTC. Residues: CSVEGGAGANVLTF.

The chain couples TRBV27 to TRBJ2-5, with D possibly matching TRBD2 (6 bases). CDR3 length: 13 residues. Trimming pared 6 bases from V and 4 bases from J, leaving 12 bases between. CDR1 is MNHEY and CDR2 is SMNVEV in the germline V gene (reference sequence). CDR3: CASRSGVAETQYF. The CDR3 DNA is TGTGCCAGCAGGTCGGGGGTTGCAGAGACCCAGTACTTC.

On this clone itself: This sample includes further DNA sequences coding for the same CDR3. The chain employs TRBV6-5 and TRBJ1-6; D not certain. Deletions cut 0 bases from V and 2 bases from J, with 8 bases between. CDR3 size: 16 residues. Germline CDR1 is MNHEY and CDR2 is SVGAGI. In DNA form, the CDR3 reads TGTGCCAGCAGTTACTCCCGTGAGGCCTATAATTCACCCCTCCACTTT. This encodes CASSYSREAYNSPLHF.

This clone has just a few counts. This chain links TRBV7-6 with TRBJ2-2; D is perhaps TRBD1 (5 bases). Germline CDR1 is SGHVS and CDR2 is FNYEAQ. Trimming cost V 5 bases and J 5 bases, with 18 bases left between them. The CDR3 is 16 residues long. The CDR3 DNA reads as TGTGCCAGCAGCCCTCAAGACAGCGCAGTGACCGGGGAGCTGTTTTTT. It yields the protein CASSPQDSAVTGELFF.

This clone was picked up one time. The chain recombines TRBV5-1 with TRBJ2-5; TRBD2 aligns across 13 bases. Trimming took 7 bases from V and 4 from J; bases not matched to a gene: 4. The CDR3 loop spans 14 amino acids. Germline V gene lookup returns CDR1 SGHRS and CDR2 YFSETQ. The CDR3 coding sequence is TGCGCCAGCTGGACTAGCGGGGGCCGAGAGACCCAGTACTTC. Residues: CASWTSGGRETQYF. The whole variable domain, filled in from reference TRBV5-1 and TRBJ2-5, reads KAGVTQTPRYLIKTRGQQVTLSCSPISGHRSVSWYQQTPGQGLQFLFEYFSETQRNKGNFPGRFSGRQFSNSRSEMNVSTLELGDSALYLCASWTSGGRETQYFGPGTRLLVL.

This rearrangement joins TRBV28 to TRBJ1-1, with D perhaps matching TRBD1 (5 bases). This CDR3 has 14 amino acids. Germline V lookup: CDR1 MDHEN, CDR2 SYDVKM. Trimming left V 7 bases short and J 5 bases short, with 17 bases between. CDR3 sequence reads: CASTPRDSSTEAFF. The CDR3 bases are TGTGCCAGCACGCCTCGGGACTCATCTACTGAAGCTTTCTTT.

The chain couples TRBV4-1 to TRBJ1-4; TRBD1 is a possible D gene (6 bases). Germline V gene data show CDR1 as MGHRA and CDR2 as YSYEKL. With 0 bases removed from V and 5 bases from J, the gap between germline ends came to 13 bases. The CDR3 length is 16 residues. The CDR3 sequence is CASSQDPGTLNEKLFF. CDR3 nucleotide sequence: TGCGCCAGCAGCCAAGACCCCGGGACACTAAATGAAAAACTGTTTTTT.

This clone was counted a few times. V is TRBV7-9 and J is TRBJ2-1, with 7 bases matching TRBD2. Per the germline V gene, CDR1 is SEHNR and CDR2 is FQNEAQ (reference sequence). V dropped 4 bases and J dropped 7; count of bases not matched to a gene: 4. The CDR3 has 13 amino acids. CDR3 in amino acids: CASSWKAGNEQFF. The CDR3 bases are TGTGCCAGCAGCTGGAAAGCGGGGAATGAGCAGTTCTTC.

The V call is TRBV5-1, the J call TRBJ2-7, with 11 bases aligning to TRBD1. J gave up 7 bases and V 4 bases, and 13 bases lay outside the gene matches. Germline CDR1 and CDR2: SGHRS and YFSETQ. The CDR3 contains 16 residues. The CDR3 coding sequence is TGCGCCAGCAGCAGGTACAGGACAGGGGGCATTGGTGAGCAGTACTTC. It codes for CASSRYRTGGIGEQYF. The whole variable domain, filled in from reference TRBV5-1 and TRBJ2-7, reads KAGVTQTPRYLIKTRGQQVTLSCSPISGHRSVSWYQQTPGQGLQFLFEYFSETQRNKGNFPGRFSGRQFSNSRSEMNVSTLELGDSALYLCASSRYRTGGIGEQYFGPGTRLTVT.

The CDR3 DNA follows: TGTGCCAGCCCATGGGGGGGCGGGGGCAGTGAAGCTTTCTTT. As protein: CASPWGGGGSEAFF. This sequence joins TRBV27 and TRBJ1-1; maybe TRBD1 (6 bases). The V end was cut by 8 bases, the J end by 7 bases, with 20 bases between. The CDR3 is 14 amino acids. Germline V gives CDR1 MNHEY, CDR2 SMNVEV (reference sequence).

CDR3 nucleotide sequence: TGCACCAGCAGCCAAGATCGAAGGAGGGATCAGCCCCAGCATTTT. This sequence encodes CTSSQDRRRDQPQHF. V and J are TRBV1 and TRBJ1-5. TRBV1 is described as a pseudogene. CDR3 length: 15 residues.

The chain carries TRBV5-1 and TRBJ2-2, with 7 nucleotides matching TRBD1. Germline lookup yields CDR1 SGHRS and CDR2 YFSETQ. Germline trimming cut 3 bases from V and 5 bases from J; bases unmatched to any gene: 4. The CDR3 has 14 amino acids. Written as DNA, the CDR3 is TGCGCCAGCAGCTCCCGACAGGGAACCGGGGAGCTGTTTTTT. Translated: CASSSRQGTGELFF.

This clone was detected once. J is TRBJ1-5 and V is TRBV15; D might be TRBD1 (5 bases). V was cut by 0 bases and J by 4 bases, with 10 bases left in between. Germline V gene sequence: CDR1 LNHNV, CDR2 YYDKDF (reference sequence). The CDR3 covers 15 residues. The CDR3 loop reads CATSRDRGRNQPQHF. CDR3 DNA sequence: TGTGCCACCAGCAGAGATCGGGGGAGGAATCAGCCCCAGCATTTT.

The V call is TRBV19, the J call TRBJ1-1; no definite D call. Trimming pared 9 bases from V and 4 bases from J, leaving 9 bases between. Germline CDR1 and CDR2: LNHDA and SQIVND (reference sequence). The CDR3 consists of 11 residues. CDR3 in amino acids: CASLWSTEAFF. The CDR3 region has the DNA TGTGCCAGCCTTTGGAGCACTGAAGCTTTCTTT. The whole variable domain, filled in from reference TRBV19 and TRBJ1-1, reads DGGITQSPKYLFRKEGQNVTLSCEQNLNHDAMYWYRQDPGQGLRLIYYSQIVNDFQKGDIAEGYSVSREKKESFPLTVTSAQKNPTAFYLCASLWSTEAFFGQGTRLTVV.

This rearrangement joins TRBV15 to TRBJ2-5, with D possibly matching TRBD1 (5 bases). Gene TRBJ2-7 matches the end of the DNA better, so the J call may be wrong. The CDR3 has 15 amino acids. Germline values: CDR1 LNHNV, CDR2 YYDKDF (reference sequence). The CDR3 coding sequence is TGTGCCACCAGCAGAGATAGGGGCGGTTCCTACGAGCAGTACTTC. It specifies CATSRDRGGSYEQYF.

This chain connects TRBV4-2 to TRBJ1-1, with no clear D. CDR3 size: 14 residues. Germline CDR1 LGHNA, CDR2 YNFKEQ. The V end lost 0 bases, the J end lost 4 bases, and 9 bases lay between the germline ends. The CDR3 loop is CASSQDYGLTEAFF. The CDR3 coding sequence is TGTGCCAGCAGCCAAGATTATGGCCTCACTGAAGCTTTCTTT.

The gene calls are TRBV18 and TRBJ2-5, with 10 bases that match TRBD2. Germline CDR1 and CDR2: KGHSH and LQKENI. Trimming at V came to 0 bases and at J to 5 bases, leaving 6 bases not matched to a gene. The CDR3 extends over 16 amino acids. The CDR3 bases are TGTGCCAGCTCACCACCAGCGGGGGGGCCTCTCGAGACCCAGTACTTC. Its protein product is CASSPPAGGPLETQYF.

The sample holds a few counts of this clone. A read error may account for a junction end that differs from germline. The rearrangement joins TRBV7-3 to TRBJ2-7, with D maybe TRBD1 (7 bases). The germline CDR1 and CDR2 sequences are SGHTA and FQGTGA. The CDR3 totals 16 residues. CDR3 in amino acids: CASSLIGGQSPYEQYF. The CDR3 DNA sequence: TGTGCCAGCAGTTTAATCGGGGGACAGAGTCCCTACGAGCAGTACTTC. The complete variable domain, with remaining parts taken from reference TRBV7-3 and TRBJ2-7, reads GAGVSQTPSNKVTEKGKYVELRCDPISGHTALYWYRQSLGQGPEFLIYFQGTGAADDSGLPNDRFFAVRPEGSVSTLKIQRTERGDSAVYLCASSLIGGQSPYEQYFGPGTRLTVT.